The source of this T cell receptor (beta chain) is a study of blood T cell repertoires in COVID-19. Study-level background: Researchers got acute and convalescent COVID-19 samples from the United States, Italy and Spain. Sources were T cells, B-cell-depleted T cells, or PBMCs; the material itself was cDNA or gDNA.

This clone appeared a single time. Sequencing used immunoSEQ multiplex PCR; TCRdb keeps in-frame clones, though not all of them. The profile shows roughly 80,000 clones, around 85% of them singletons. The J segment lost 5 bases and the V segment lost 0 bases, leaving 7 bases of the junction unmatched. The CDR3 sequence is 18 residues long. Germline loops: CDR1 LGHNA, CDR2 YSLEER. J is TRBJ2-3 and V is TRBV4-3; TRBD2 agrees at 14 bases. This receptor was identified in a man older than 75 in a cohort sampled during active COVID-19. The sequenced material came from peripheral blood. CDR3 in amino acids: CASSQDLPGLAGGDTQYF. The CDR3 DNA reads TGCGCCAGCAGCCAAGATCTTCCCGGACTAGCGGGGGGAGATACGCAGTATTTT.